These 32 T cell receptor beta chains were all obtained from the same sample, sequenced in a study of blood T cell repertoires in COVID-19 (dated by TCRdb to the early 2020s). Preparation of the library involved the immunoSEQ multiplex PCR assay. Here the immuneACCESS table is served through TCRdb, limited to in-frame sequences with V and J called. Missing clones are a known gap in these copies; in checked studies unresolved V genes cover under half, and the rest lacks a known reason. This sample is represented by 300,000 to 400,000 clones; around 90% of them were singletons. The top ten clones comprise roughly 3.1% of the sample. The sequencing input was peripheral blood. Receptors were obtained from a human donor in a cohort sampled during active COVID-19.

The chain is built from TRBV11-2 and TRBJ2-7; no firm D call. The CDR3 is 12 amino acids. Germline CDR1 is SGHAT and CDR2 is FQNNGV. The ends were cut back, 5 bases at V and 9 bases at J, with 14 bases in the middle. CDR3 sequence: CASSEIPPVQYF. CDR3 sequence (DNA): TGTGCCAGCAGCGAGATCCCCCCTGTGCAGTACTTC.

The V gene is TRBV18, the J gene TRBJ1-2; D remains unclear. Trimming took 2 bases from V and 1 from J, leaving 5 bases between them. Germline assignment: CDR1 KGHSH and CDR2 LQKENI. The CDR3 runs to 13 residues. The CDR3 DNA follows: TGTGCCAGCTCACCAGGGAGTAACTATGGCTACACCTTC. This codes for CASSPGSNYGYTF.

The chain joins TRBV5-8 to TRBJ1-1, with TRBD1 matching 7 bases. CDR1 SGHTS and CDR2 YDEGEE come from the germline V gene. The CDR3 totals 15 residues. V dropped 9 bases and J dropped 5; count of bases not matched to a gene: 16. The CDR3 loop reads CATTKGAGSRTEAFF. The CDR3 bases are TGTGCCACCACCAAGGGGGCAGGTTCGAGAACTGAAGCTTTCTTT.

J is TRBJ2-7 and V is TRBV10-3; D is perhaps TRBD1 (5 bases). Trimming took 3 bases from V and 7 from J, leaving 19 bases between them. Looked up from germline, CDR1 is ENHRY and CDR2 is SYGVKD. The CDR3 is made up of 15 amino acids. CDR3 sequence reads: CAISDGDSRSQEQYF. CDR3 coding DNA: TGTGCCATCAGTGACGGTGACAGTAGGTCTCAGGAGCAGTACTTC.

For this clone: Different DNA sequences within this sample yield the same CDR3. The V gene is TRBV5-1, the J gene TRBJ1-1; D not certain. Germline-derived CDR1 and CDR2 are SGHRS and YFSETQ. CDR3 length: 13 residues. Trimming took 0 bases from V and 1 from J, leaving 4 bases between them. CDR3 DNA: TGCGCCAGCAGCTTGGGGAGGAACACTGAAGCTTTCTTT. It yields the protein CASSLGRNTEAFF. The full variable domain, completed using reference TRBV5-1 and TRBJ1-1, is KAGVTQTPRYLIKTRGQQVTLSCSPISGHRSVSWYQQTPGQGLQFLFEYFSETQRNKGNFPGRFSGRQFSNSRSEMNVSTLELGDSALYLCASSLGRNTEAFFGQGTRLTVV.

This clone has just one count. The V call is TRBV3-1 (or the pseudogene TRBV3-2), the J call TRBJ1-1, with 8 nucleotides matching TRBD1. The CDR3 length is 17 residues. Unmatched junction bases numbered 10, after V lost 1 base and J lost 3 bases. The germline CDR1 and CDR2 sequences are LGHDT and YNNKEL (reference sequence). The CDR3 is CASSQAQGTGFYTEAFF. DNA for the CDR3: TGTGCCAGCAGCCAAGCTCAAGGGACAGGTTTTTACACTGAAGCTTTCTTT.

V gene TRBV5-1 combines with J gene TRBJ1-2; D is possibly TRBD1 (5 bases). V was clipped by 4 bases and J by 4 bases, with 11 bases between them. The CDR3 has 13 residues. Germline V gene sequence: CDR1 SGHRS, CDR2 YFSETQ. CDR3 residues: CASSPGGPYGYTF. CDR3 nucleotide sequence: TGCGCCAGCAGCCCCGGGGGACCCTATGGCTACACCTTC.

Note on this clone: Distinct nucleotide sequences in the sample also encode this CDR3. The chain carries TRBV6-1 and TRBJ2-3; possible D gene TRBD2, 5 bases. CDR1 and CDR2 from the germline V gene are MNHNS and SASEGT. The CDR3 is made up of 15 amino acids. V was pared by 3 bases and J by 0 bases, with 10 bases between. The CDR3 nucleotides are TGTGCCAGCAGTGACCCCGCGGGTAGCACAGATACGCAGTATTTT. The encoded protein is CASSDPAGSTDTQYF.

The chain joins TRBV5-8 to TRBJ2-1; D is unclear. Trimming pared 5 bases from V and 0 bases from J, leaving 12 bases between. The V gene's germline CDR1 is SGHTS and CDR2 YDEGEE. This CDR3 is 15 amino acids long. In nucleotides, the CDR3 is TGTGCCAGCAGTATTACTCCGAGCTCCTACAATGAGCAGTTCTTC. It is translated as CASSITPSSYNEQFF.

This sequence joins TRBV5-1 and TRBJ2-5; D unclear. The CDR3 contains 15 residues. V shed 0 bases and J shed 2 bases, with 11 bases lying between them. Germline V gene sequence: CDR1 SGHRS, CDR2 YFSETQ. CDR3 amino acids: CASSLDSPLQETQYF. Here the CDR3 DNA reads TGCGCCAGCAGCTTGGACAGCCCTCTACAAGAGACCCAGTACTTC.

In its sample, this clone was seen a few times. The chain links TRBV5-1 to TRBJ2-7, with D perhaps matching TRBD1 (5 bases). Looked up from germline, CDR1 is SGHRS and CDR2 is YFSETQ. V lost 2 bases, J lost 6 bases, and 12 bases lay in between. This CDR3 contains 13 residues. CDR3 coding DNA: TGCGCCAGCAGCTTACCAGGGTGGCGCGAGCAGTACTTC. It is translated as CASSLPGWREQYF. Complete variable domain (other parts from reference TRBV5-1 and TRBJ2-7): KAGVTQTPRYLIKTRGQQVTLSCSPISGHRSVSWYQQTPGQGLQFLFEYFSETQRNKGNFPGRFSGRQFSNSRSEMNVSTLELGDSALYLCASSLPGWREQYFGPGTRLTVT.

This chain joins TRBV5-1 and TRBJ1-1; D possibly corresponds to TRBD1 (5 bases). The ends were cut back, 3 bases at V and 8 bases at J, with 14 bases in the middle. The CDR3 sequence is 13 residues long. Germline CDR1 SGHRS, CDR2 YFSETQ. The CDR3 DNA reads as TGCGCCAGCAGCTCACAGGTCCCCGCGGAAGCTTTCTTT. Protein sequence: CASSSQVPAEAFF.

The chain couples TRBV7-3 to TRBJ1-1; the D gene is possibly TRBD1 (6 bases). This CDR3 contains 13 residues. The germline CDR1 and CDR2 sequences are SGHTA and FQGTGA. V gave up 5 bases and J gave up 3 bases, with 10 bases separating them. This chain's CDR3 is CASSPRQDTEAFF. In DNA form, the CDR3 reads TGTGCCAGCAGCCCCCGACAGGACACTGAAGCTTTCTTT.

The rearrangement links TRBV11-2 to TRBJ2-7; 9 bases are shared with TRBD1. With 3 bases clipped from V and 4 bases from J, the junction kept 4 bases outside the gene matches. The CDR3 runs to 14 residues. Germline CDR1 is SGHAT and CDR2 is FQNNGV. The CDR3 loop is CASSLGQGRYEQYF. The CDR3 region has the DNA TGTGCCAGCAGCTTGGGACAGGGTAGGTACGAGCAGTACTTC.

The table lists this clone with a few counts. This sequence joins TRBV19 and TRBJ1-3, with TRBD1 as a possible D gene (5 bases). In germline, CDR1 is LNHDA, CDR2 SQIVND (reference sequence). Deletions cut 10 bases from V and 4 bases from J, with 17 bases between. CDR3 length: 14 amino acids. The CDR3 DNA reads as TGTGCCAACCAAAACGGGACTCTGGGAAACACCATATATTTT. Its protein product is CANQNGTLGNTIYF.

V is TRBV4-1 and J is TRBJ2-5; TRBD2 aligns across 9 bases. The V gene end was trimmed by 1 base and the J gene end by 4 bases; junction bases not matched to a gene: 4. This CDR3 contains 15 residues. CDR1 is MGHRA, CDR2 YSYEKL, per germline. CDR3 in amino acids: CASSQGTSEGETQYF. CDR3 coding DNA: TGCGCCAGCAGCCAAGGGACTAGCGAGGGAGAGACCCAGTACTTC.

This clone showed up just a few times. J is TRBJ2-7 and V is TRBV5-6; no clear D. V was clipped by 4 bases and J by 2 bases, with 22 bases between them. The CDR3 runs to 17 residues. Looked up from germline, CDR1 is SGHDT and CDR2 is YYEEEE. The CDR3 spells CASSNIPASSRAYEQYF. CDR3 coding DNA: TGTGCCAGCAGCAATATCCCGGCGAGCTCCCGGGCCTACGAGCAGTACTTC.

The DNA of the CDR3 is TGTGCCAGTAGTTTGGGACTAGCGGTTAACACCGGGGAGCTGTTTTTT. Translated: CASSLGLAVNTGELFF. J is TRBJ2-2 and V is TRBV19; 11 bases fit TRBD2. The CDR3 covers 16 residues. The germline V gene encodes CDR1 LNHDA and CDR2 SQIVND (reference sequence). With V trimmed by 5 bases and J by 2 bases, 4 bases remained unmatched.

The CDR3 DNA reads as TGTGCCAGCACCCCCGAGGGTCGGCAGCCCCAGCATTTT. Its translation is CASTPEGRQPQHF. V usage is TRBV2 and J usage is TRBJ1-5; D unresolved. V was pared by 7 bases and J by 7 bases, with 14 bases between. There are 13 residues in the CDR3. From germline, CDR1 is SNHLY and CDR2 FYNNEI.

This clone was picked up one time. The gene calls are TRBV24-1 and TRBJ2-3; TRBD1 might be the D (6 bases). The CDR3 runs to 16 residues. The V and J ends lost 4 bases and 2 bases respectively, with 15 bases between them. Germline CDR1 is KGHDR and CDR2 is SFDVKD. The CDR3 nucleotides are TGTGCCACCAGTGACCCCCCAGGGGTTGTCACAGATACGCAGTATTTT. Protein product: CATSDPPGVVTDTQYF.

This clone was found a few times. V usage is TRBV5-1 and J usage is TRBJ2-5, with 8 bases matching TRBD1. With V trimmed by 0 bases and J by 1 base, 11 bases remained unmatched. Germline loops: CDR1 SGHRS, CDR2 YFSETQ. This CDR3 spans 18 amino acids. DNA for the CDR3: TGCGCCAGCAGCTTGGCAGGGGGCGCTTGGATCGGCCAAGAGACCCAGTACTTC. This translates into CASSLAGGAWIGQETQYF.

J is TRBJ2-7 and V is TRBV28; the match to TRBD1 covers 7 bases. The trim removed 11 bases at V and 2 bases at J, leaving 3 bases unmatched. Germline V lookup: CDR1 MDHEN, CDR2 SYDVKM. This CDR3 has 11 amino acids. In DNA form, the CDR3 reads TGTGCCCTAGGGACAGCCTACGAGCAGTACTTC. Translating it yields CALGTAYEQYF.

The chain is built from TRBV29-1 and TRBJ1-1, with 7 bases matching TRBD1. V lost 4 bases and J lost 7; bases outside the gene matches: 9. CDR1 and CDR2 from the germline V gene are SQVTM and ANQGSEA. This CDR3 has 13 residues. The CDR3 sequence: CSVVNRGTFEAFF. CDR3 coding DNA: TGCAGCGTTGTAAACAGGGGAACATTTGAAGCTTTCTTT.

In its sample, this clone was seen once. V is TRBV6-5 and J is TRBJ1-5; possibly TRBD1 for D (6 bases). Germline CDR1 is MNHEY and CDR2 is SVGAGI. Between the trimmed V and J ends, which lost 6 bases and 1 base, there was a span of 10 bases. CDR3 length: 14 amino acids. DNA for the CDR3: TGTGCCAGCAGACCGACAGGCAGCAATCAGCCCCAGCATTTT. Amino acid sequence: CASRPTGSNQPQHF.

The chain joins TRBV6-5 to TRBJ1-5, with TRBD1 matching over 7 bases. The V gene's germline CDR1 is MNHEY and CDR2 SVGAGI. The CDR3 is made up of 15 amino acids. V was clipped by 9 bases and J by 0 bases; unmatched bases: 8. The CDR3 reads CASTLTGSSNQPQHF. Written as DNA, the CDR3 is TGTGCCAGTACGCTGACAGGGAGTAGCAATCAGCCCCAGCATTTT.

J is TRBJ1-6 and V is TRBV3-1 (or the pseudogene TRBV3-2); 8 bases agree with TRBD1. Germline lookup yields CDR1 LGHDT and CDR2 YNNKEL (reference sequence). The CDR3 is 14 residues long. V lost 6 bases and J lost 7; bases outside the gene matches: 5. This chain's CDR3 is CASSLTGENSPLHF. The CDR3 DNA reads as TGTGCCAGCAGTTTGACAGGGGAGAATTCACCCCTCCACTTT.

V is TRBV4-2 and J is TRBJ2-7; 7 bases align to TRBD2. V lost 0 bases and J lost 0; bases outside the gene matches: 17. The CDR3 is 20 amino acids. Germline CDR1 is LGHNA and CDR2 is YNFKEQ. The CDR3 loop is CASSQEPPERAGRYSYEQYF. In DNA, the CDR3 is TGTGCCAGCAGCCAAGAACCCCCTGAGCGAGCGGGACGTTACTCCTACGAGCAGTACTTC.

This clone turned up a few times. Other nucleotide sequences in the sample specify the same CDR3. The V gene is TRBV5-1, the J gene TRBJ1-1, with TRBD1 matching 8 bases. The CDR3 extends over 14 amino acids. V trimming: 1 base; J trimming: 5 bases; junction bases outside the gene matches: 4. Germline V gene sequence: CDR1 SGHRS, CDR2 YFSETQ. CDR3 coding DNA: TGCGCCAGCAGCTTGCAGGGGGCAGGGACTGAAGCTTTCTTT. Amino acid sequence: CASSLQGAGTEAFF. Using reference TRBV5-1 and TRBJ1-1 for the parts outside the CDR3, the full variable domain is KAGVTQTPRYLIKTRGQQVTLSCSPISGHRSVSWYQQTPGQGLQFLFEYFSETQRNKGNFPGRFSGRQFSNSRSEMNVSTLELGDSALYLCASSLQGAGTEAFFGQGTRLTVV.

The chain employs TRBV11-2 and TRBJ1-4, with unresolved D. This CDR3 comprises 14 residues. The ends were cut back, 4 bases at V and 4 bases at J, with 10 bases in the middle. Germline CDR1 reads SGHAT; CDR2 reads FQNNGV. CDR3 amino acids: CASSSNGVNEKLFF. DNA for the CDR3: TGTGCCAGCAGCTCCAACGGAGTTAATGAAAAACTGTTTTTT. Complete variable domain (other parts from reference TRBV11-2 and TRBJ1-4): EAGVAQSPRYKIIEKRQSVAFWCNPISGHATLYWYQQILGQGPKLLIQFQNNGVVDDSQLPKDRFSAERLKGVDSTLKIQPAKLEDSAVYLCASSSNGVNEKLFFGSGTQLSVL.

This chain uses TRBV2 with TRBJ2-7; D unclear. The V and J ends lost 3 bases and 0 bases respectively, with 9 bases between them. The CDR3 sequence is 14 residues long. Germline CDR1 and CDR2: SNHLY and FYNNEI. The CDR3 loop reads CASSESQSSYEQYF. For the CDR3, the DNA is TGTGCCAGCAGTGAGAGTCAAAGCTCCTACGAGCAGTACTTC.

The CDR3 reads CASSYRDRGTDTQYF. CDR3 bases: TGTGCCAGCAGTTACCGGGACAGGGGTACAGATACGCAGTATTTT. The chain links TRBV6-5 to TRBJ2-3, with 10 bases identical to TRBD1. With V trimmed by 2 bases and J by 3 bases, 2 bases remained unmatched. This CDR3 region has 15 residues. Germline V gives CDR1 MNHEY, CDR2 SVGAGI.

This clone was recorded once. The V gene is TRBV7-9, the J gene TRBJ2-5, with D unresolved. Germline CDR1 is SEHNR and CDR2 is FQNEAQ (reference sequence). Trimming removed 8 bases at V and 4 bases at J, with 8 bases between. The CDR3 has 11 residues. The CDR3 reads CASGVGETQYF. CDR3 bases: TGTGCCAGCGGAGTCGGAGAGACCCAGTACTTC.